These T cell receptor beta chains were read from a single sample in a study of T cells in Graves' hyperthyroidism and ophthalmopathy. TCRdb re-derived calls from the multiplex PCR reads in MiXCR, one entry per CDR3 protein. Counted here are about 710,000 distinct CDR3 sequences, about a sixth occurring once; the ten biggest clones make up roughly 8%. The specimen was blood. These receptors all stem from a man younger than 35 with Graves' hyperthyroidism. CDR3s include the opening cysteine and the closing phenylalanine or tryptophan.

TRBJ1-1	TRBV12-3/TRBV12-4	CASSSTGGDTEAFF
TRBJ1-4	TRBV3-1	CASSQDSMVLTNEKLFF
TRBJ2-5	TRBV29-1	CSVEQSSGRTQETQYF
TRBJ2-7	TRBV7-9	CASSLRDSEQYF
TRBJ2-1	TRBV28	CASSFGGAGLPSYNEQFF
TRBJ2-2	TRBV25-1	CASSEYPGQGDTGELFF
TRBJ1-1	TRBV30	CAWSAGLTNTEAFF
TRBJ1-6	TRBV12-3/TRBV12-4	CASSKQGKDSPLHF
TRBJ2-1	TRBV12-3/TRBV12-4	CASIQGRIRGEQFF
TRBJ2-5	TRBV20-1	CSARPWTSGRAGETQYF
TRBJ2-7	TRBV6-1	CASTNLAGVPGQYF
TRBJ2-3	TRBV7-9	CASSSGSVAGGLSTQYF
TRBJ2-1	TRBV4-3	CASSQLAGREWDNEQFF
TRBJ1-1	TRBV12-3/TRBV12-4	CASGHESTEAFF
TRBJ2-2	TRBV28	CASRLSGTGGEGYTGELFF
TRBJ2-3	TRBV12-3/TRBV12-4	CASSSGVAPDTQYF
TRBJ2-5	TRBV7-2	CASSLILAGVGGETQYF
TRBJ1-6	TRBV3-1	CASSYQVDAGVNSPLHF
TRBJ1-1	TRBV29-1	CSVGGSTNTEAFF
TRBJ2-1	TRBV18	CASSTSWTGRNEQFF
TRBJ2-1	TRBV6-2/TRBV6-3	CATLGQGAGNEQFF
TRBJ2-1	TRBV2	CASSEASGRVDEQFF
TRBJ2-1	TRBV2	CASSDWVSEQFF
TRBJ2-5	TRBV20-1	CSARDQDKQETQYF
TRBJ2-3	TRBV7-9	CASSPSGSPTDTQYF
TRBJ2-7	TRBV5-6	CANSLLITSGTYEQYF
TRBJ2-1	TRBV20-1	CSARGGQAYNEQFF
TRBJ2-7	TRBV18	CASSPRRGTYEQYF
TRBJ2-2	TRBV2	CASHYGTAASGELFF
TRBJ2-7	TRBV4-1	CASSYDGSEQYF
TRBJ2-3	TRBV28	CASSFATSRRSTDTQYF
TRBJ2-2	TRBV19	CASSISRANTGELFF
TRBJ2-3	TRBV10-2	CASGRLTYTDTQYF